The TCR beta chain under discussion was sequenced for a study of blood T cell repertoires in COVID-19. Looking at the study overall: Italy, Spain and the United States were the sources of the convalescent and acute COVID-19 samples. The cDNA or gDNA used as material had been derived from T cells, B-cell-depleted T cells, or PBMCs.

The V segment lost 5 bases and the J segment 8 bases; nucleotides outside the gene matches: 15. The CDR3 runs to 16 residues. Germline CDR1 reads PRHDT; CDR2 reads FYEKMQ (reference sequence). As handled by the study authors: Nucleated cell number was recorded as an estimate derived from reference gene primer amplification. Only in-frame clones appear in the TCRdb table, and some are missing; sequencing was by immunoSEQ multiplex PCR. Clonal size and the V and J genes are those of that table, whereas D and trimming came from the DNA. The repertoire holds a few hundred thousand clones, with around 86% as singletons.

This rearrangement joins TRBV13 to TRBJ2-4; 7 bases fit TRBD1. This receptor was identified in a man between 60 and 75 years old with acute or convalescent COVID-19. Input material: peripheral blood. The CDR3 here is CASSLTSRGSRHIQYF. The CDR3 DNA sequence: TGTGCCAGCAGCCTCACAAGCAGGGGGAGTAGGCACATTCAGTACTTC. Full variable domain (rest looked up from reference TRBV13 and TRBJ2-4): AAGVIQSPRHLIKEKRETATLKCYPIPRHDTVYWYQQGPGQDPQFLISFYEKMQSDKGSIPDRFSAQQFSDYHSELNMSSLELGDSALYFCASSLTSRGSRHIQYFGAGTRLSVL.